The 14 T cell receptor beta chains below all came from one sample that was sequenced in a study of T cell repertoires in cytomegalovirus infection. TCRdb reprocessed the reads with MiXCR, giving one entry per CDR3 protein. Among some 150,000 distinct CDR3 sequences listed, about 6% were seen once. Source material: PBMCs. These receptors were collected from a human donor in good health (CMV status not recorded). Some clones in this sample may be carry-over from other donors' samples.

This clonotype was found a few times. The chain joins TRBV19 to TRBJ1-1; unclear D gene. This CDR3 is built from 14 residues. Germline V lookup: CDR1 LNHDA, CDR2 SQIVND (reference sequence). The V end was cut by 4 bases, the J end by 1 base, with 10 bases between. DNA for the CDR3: TGTGCCAGTAGTAAGACCGCCGGGAACACTGAAGCTTTCTTT. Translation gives CASSKTAGNTEAFF.

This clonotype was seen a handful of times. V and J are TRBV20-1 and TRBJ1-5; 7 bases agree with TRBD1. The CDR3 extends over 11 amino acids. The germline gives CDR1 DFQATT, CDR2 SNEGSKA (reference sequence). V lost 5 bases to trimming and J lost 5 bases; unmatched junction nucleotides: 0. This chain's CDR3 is CSAQGDQPQHF. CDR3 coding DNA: TGCAGTGCTCAGGGGGATCAGCCCCAGCATTTT.

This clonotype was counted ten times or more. The CDR3 DNA reads as TGTGCCAGCAGTTTATTACCGGCTAGCGGGGGGAGGCGGGACCAGTACTTC. Its translation: CASSLLPASGGRRDQYF. The chain couples TRBV28 to TRBJ2-5; TRBD2 agrees at 11 bases. Trimming took 1 base from V and 10 from J; bases not matched to a gene: 14. The germline V gene encodes CDR1 MDHEN and CDR2 SYDVKM. CDR3 length equals 17 residues.

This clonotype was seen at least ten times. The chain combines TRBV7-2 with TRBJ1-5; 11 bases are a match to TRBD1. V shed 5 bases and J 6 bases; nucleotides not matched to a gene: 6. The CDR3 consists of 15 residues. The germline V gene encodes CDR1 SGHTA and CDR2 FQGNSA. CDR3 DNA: TGTGCCAGCAGCGACAGGACAGGGGGCCTTCAGCCCCAGCATTTT. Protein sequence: CASSDRTGGLQPQHF.

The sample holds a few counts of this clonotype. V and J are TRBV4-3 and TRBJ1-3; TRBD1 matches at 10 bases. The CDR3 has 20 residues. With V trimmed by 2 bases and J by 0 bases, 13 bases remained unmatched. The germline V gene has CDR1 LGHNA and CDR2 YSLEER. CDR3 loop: CASSQLTGGVRSSSGNTIYF. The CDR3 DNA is TGCGCCAGCAGCCAATTGACAGGGGGCGTGAGGTCCAGCTCTGGAAACACCATATATTTT.

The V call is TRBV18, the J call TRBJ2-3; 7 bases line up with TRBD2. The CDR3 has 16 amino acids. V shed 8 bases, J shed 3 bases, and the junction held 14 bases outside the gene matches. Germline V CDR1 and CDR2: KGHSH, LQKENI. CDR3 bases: TGTGCCAGCGCGCACGCGGGGGTCCAAGGGACAGATACGCAGTATTTT. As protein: CASAHAGVQGTDTQYF. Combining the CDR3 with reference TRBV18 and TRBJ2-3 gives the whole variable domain NAGVMQNPRHLVRRRGQEARLRCSPMKGHSHVYWYRQLPEEGLKFMVYLQKENIIDESGMPKERFSAEFPKEGPSILRIQQVVRGDSAAYFCASAHAGVQGTDTQYFGPGTRLTVL.

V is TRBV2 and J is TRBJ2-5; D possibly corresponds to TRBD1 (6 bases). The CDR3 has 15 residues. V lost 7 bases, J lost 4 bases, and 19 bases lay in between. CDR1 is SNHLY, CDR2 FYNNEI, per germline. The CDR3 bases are TGTGCCAGCATAGGGGGTGCAGGGGCAAGAGAGACCCAGTACTTC. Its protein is CASIGGAGARETQYF. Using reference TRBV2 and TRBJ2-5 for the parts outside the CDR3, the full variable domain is EPEVTQTPSHQVTQMGQEVILRCVPISNHLYFYWYRQILGQKVEFLVSFYNNEISEKSEIFDDQFSVERPDGSNFTLKIRSTKLEDSAMYFCASIGGAGARETQYFGPGTRLLVL.

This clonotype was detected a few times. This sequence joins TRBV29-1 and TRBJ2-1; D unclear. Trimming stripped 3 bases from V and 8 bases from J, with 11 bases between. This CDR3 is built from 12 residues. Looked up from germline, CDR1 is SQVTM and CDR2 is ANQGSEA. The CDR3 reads CSVEAEKDEQFF. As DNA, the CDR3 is TGCAGCGTTGAGGCGGAGAAGGATGAGCAGTTCTTC.

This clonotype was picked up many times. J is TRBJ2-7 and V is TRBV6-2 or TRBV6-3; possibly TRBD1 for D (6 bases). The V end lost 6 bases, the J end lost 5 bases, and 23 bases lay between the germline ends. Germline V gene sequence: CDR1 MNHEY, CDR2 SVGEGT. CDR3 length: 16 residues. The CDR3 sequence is CASSSRGILQPNEQYF. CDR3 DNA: TGTGCCAGCAGCTCCAGGGGTATCCTCCAACCTAACGAGCAGTACTTC.

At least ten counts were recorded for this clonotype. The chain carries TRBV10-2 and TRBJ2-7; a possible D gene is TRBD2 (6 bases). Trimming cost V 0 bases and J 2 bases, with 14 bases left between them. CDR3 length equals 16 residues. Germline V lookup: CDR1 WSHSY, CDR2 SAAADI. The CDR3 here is CASSESVGREAYEQYF. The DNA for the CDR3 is TGCGCCAGCAGTGAGTCTGTCGGCAGGGAGGCCTACGAGCAGTACTTC.

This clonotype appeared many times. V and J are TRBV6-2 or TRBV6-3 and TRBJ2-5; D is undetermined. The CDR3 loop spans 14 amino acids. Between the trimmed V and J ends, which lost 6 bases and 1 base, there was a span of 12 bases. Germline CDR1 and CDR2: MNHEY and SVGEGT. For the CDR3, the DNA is TGTGCCAGCAGGGGCGAAGCTCGCCAAGAGACCCAGTACTTC. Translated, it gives CASRGEARQETQYF.

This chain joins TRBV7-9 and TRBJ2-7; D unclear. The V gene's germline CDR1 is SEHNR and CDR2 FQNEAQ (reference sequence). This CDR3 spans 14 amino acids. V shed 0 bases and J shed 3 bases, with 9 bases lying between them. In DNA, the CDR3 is TGTGCCAGCAGCTTAGCAGACCCAAACTACGAGCAGTACTTC. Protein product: CASSLADPNYEQYF.

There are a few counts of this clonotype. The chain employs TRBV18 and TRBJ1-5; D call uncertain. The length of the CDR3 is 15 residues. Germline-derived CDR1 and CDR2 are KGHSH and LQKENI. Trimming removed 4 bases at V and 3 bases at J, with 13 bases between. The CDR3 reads CASSRATGNNQPQHF. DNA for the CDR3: TGTGCCAGCTCACGGGCGACGGGAAACAATCAGCCCCAGCATTTT.

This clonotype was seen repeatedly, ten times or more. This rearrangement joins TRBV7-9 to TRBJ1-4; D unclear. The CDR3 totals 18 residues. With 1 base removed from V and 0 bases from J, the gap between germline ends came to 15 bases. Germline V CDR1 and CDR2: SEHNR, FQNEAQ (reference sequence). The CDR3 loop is CASSLVASFFATNEKLFF. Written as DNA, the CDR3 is TGTGCCAGCAGCTTAGTGGCCAGCTTTTTCGCAACTAATGAAAAACTGTTTTTT.